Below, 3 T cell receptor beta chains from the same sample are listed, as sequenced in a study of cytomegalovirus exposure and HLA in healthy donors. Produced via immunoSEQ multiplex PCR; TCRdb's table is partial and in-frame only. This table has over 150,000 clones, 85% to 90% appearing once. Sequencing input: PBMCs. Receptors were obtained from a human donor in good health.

CDR3 DNA sequence: TGTGCCAGCAGCGGCAGGGTTGACGGAAACACCATATATTTT. This encodes CASSGRVDGNTIYF. The chain employs TRBV4-2 and TRBJ1-3; a weak D match, TRBD1 (5 bases). V lost 5 bases and J 4 bases, leaving 12 bases between the germline ends. The CDR3 sequence is 14 residues long. Germline V gene lookup returns CDR1 LGHNA and CDR2 YNFKEQ.

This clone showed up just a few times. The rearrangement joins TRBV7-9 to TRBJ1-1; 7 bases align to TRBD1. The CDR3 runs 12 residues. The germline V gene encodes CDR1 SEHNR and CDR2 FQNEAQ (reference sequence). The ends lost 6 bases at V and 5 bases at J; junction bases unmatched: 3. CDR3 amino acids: CASSQGDTEAFF. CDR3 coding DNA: TGTGCCAGCAGTCAGGGGGATACTGAAGCTTTCTTT.

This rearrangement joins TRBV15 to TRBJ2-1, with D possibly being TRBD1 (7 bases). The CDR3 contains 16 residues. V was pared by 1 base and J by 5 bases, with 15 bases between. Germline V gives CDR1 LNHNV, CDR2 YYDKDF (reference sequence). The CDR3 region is CATSRGRGRGDNEQFF. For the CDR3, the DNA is TGTGCCACCAGCAGAGGGAGGGGGCGTGGGGACAATGAGCAGTTCTTC.